Included here is one T cell receptor (beta chain) sequence, with context. Profiling relied on immunoSEQ multiplex PCR, and the TCRdb table lists in-frame clones only, not all of them. The sample shows approximately 210,000 clones, 92% of them seen only once. This sample stems from a study of blood T cell repertoires in COVID-19. About the research overall: Nucleic acid was either cDNA or gDNA, and it came from T cells, B-cell-depleted T cells, or PBMCs.

V gave up 4 bases and J gave up 7 bases; unmatched junction bases: 11. The CDR3 is 16 residues long. The germline V gene has CDR1 LGHDT and CDR2 YNNKEL (reference sequence). Sequencing used peripheral blood. This receptor was identified in a young man with acute or convalescent COVID-19. The chain recombines TRBV3-1 (or the pseudogene TRBV3-2) with TRBJ2-7, with 12 positions matching TRBD1. The CDR3 reads CASSLGTGGSIIEQYF. The CDR3 DNA reads as TGTGCCAGCAGCCTTGGGACAGGGGGCTCAATTATAGAGCAGTACTTC.